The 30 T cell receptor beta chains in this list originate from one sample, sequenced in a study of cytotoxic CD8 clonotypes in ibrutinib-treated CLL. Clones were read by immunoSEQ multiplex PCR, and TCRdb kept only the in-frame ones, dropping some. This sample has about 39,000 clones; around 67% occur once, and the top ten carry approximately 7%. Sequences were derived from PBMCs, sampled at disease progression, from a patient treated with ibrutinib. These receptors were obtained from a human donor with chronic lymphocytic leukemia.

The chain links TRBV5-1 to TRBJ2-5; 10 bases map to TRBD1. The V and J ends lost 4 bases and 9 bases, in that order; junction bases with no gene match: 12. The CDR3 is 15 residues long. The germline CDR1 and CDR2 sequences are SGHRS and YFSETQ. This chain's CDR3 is CASSNTGTGAGAQYF. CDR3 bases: TGCGCCAGCAGCAATACCGGGACAGGGGCCGGGGCCCAGTACTTC.

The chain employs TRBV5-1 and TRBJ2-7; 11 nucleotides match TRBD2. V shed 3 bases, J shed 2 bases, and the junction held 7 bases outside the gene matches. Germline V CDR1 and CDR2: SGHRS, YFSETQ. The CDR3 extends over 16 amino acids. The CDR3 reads CASSSLAGGAPYEQYF. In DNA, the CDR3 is TGCGCCAGCAGCTCCCTAGCGGGAGGAGCCCCCTACGAGCAGTACTTC.

DNA of the CDR3: TGTGCCAGCTCAACTACAGGGGGCGCCGGCACCGGGGAGCTGTTTTTT. It yields the protein CASSTTGGAGTGELFF. V is TRBV18 and J is TRBJ2-2; 9 bases are a match to TRBD1. The junction had 8 bases not matched to a gene; V was cut back by 5 bases and J by 4 bases. The CDR3 runs to 16 residues. Germline CDR1 is KGHSH and CDR2 is LQKENI. Complete variable domain (other parts from reference TRBV18 and TRBJ2-2): NAGVMQNPRHLVRRRGQEARLRCSPMKGHSHVYWYRQLPEEGLKFMVYLQKENIIDESGMPKERFSAEFPKEGPSILRIQQVVRGDSAAYFCASSTTGGAGTGELFFGEGSRLTVL.

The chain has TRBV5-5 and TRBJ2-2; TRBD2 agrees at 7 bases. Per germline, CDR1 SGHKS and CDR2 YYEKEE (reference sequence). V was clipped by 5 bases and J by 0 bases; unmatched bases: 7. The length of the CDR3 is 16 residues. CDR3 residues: CASRVSGTPNTGELFF. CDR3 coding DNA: TGTGCCAGCAGGGTGAGCGGGACTCCGAACACCGGGGAGCTGTTTTTT.

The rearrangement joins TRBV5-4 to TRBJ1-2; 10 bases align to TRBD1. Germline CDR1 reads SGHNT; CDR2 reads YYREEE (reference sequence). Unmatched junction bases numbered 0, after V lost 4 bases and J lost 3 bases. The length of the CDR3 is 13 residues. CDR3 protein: CASSGTGDYGYTF. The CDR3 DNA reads TGTGCCAGCAGCGGGACAGGGGACTATGGCTACACCTTC. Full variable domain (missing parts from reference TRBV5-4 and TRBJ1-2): ETGVTQSPTHLIKTRGQQVTLRCSSQSGHNTVSWYQQALGQGPQFIFQYYREEENGRGNFPPRFSGLQFPNYSSELNVNALELDDSALYLCASSGTGDYGYTFGSGTRLTVV.

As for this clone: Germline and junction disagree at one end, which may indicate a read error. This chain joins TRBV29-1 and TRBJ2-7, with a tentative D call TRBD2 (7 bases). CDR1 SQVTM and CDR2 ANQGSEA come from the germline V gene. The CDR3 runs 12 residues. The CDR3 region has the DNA TGCAGCGTTGACGGGGGGCGATACGAGCAGCACTTC. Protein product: CSVDGGRYEQHF.

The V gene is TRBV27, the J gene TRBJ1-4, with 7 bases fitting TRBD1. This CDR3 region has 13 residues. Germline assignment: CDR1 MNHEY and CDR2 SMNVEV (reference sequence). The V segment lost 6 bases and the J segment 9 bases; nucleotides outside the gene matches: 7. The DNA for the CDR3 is TGTGCCAGCAGCTTAACAGGGGATCAAAAACTGTTTTTT. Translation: CASSLTGDQKLFF.

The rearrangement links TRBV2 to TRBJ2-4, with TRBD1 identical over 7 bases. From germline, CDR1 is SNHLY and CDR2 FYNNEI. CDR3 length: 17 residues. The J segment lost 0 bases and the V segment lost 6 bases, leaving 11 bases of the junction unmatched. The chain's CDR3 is CASRRTGLELAKNIQYF. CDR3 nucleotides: TGTGCCAGCAGACGGACAGGTCTCGAACTAGCCAAAAACATTCAGTACTTC.

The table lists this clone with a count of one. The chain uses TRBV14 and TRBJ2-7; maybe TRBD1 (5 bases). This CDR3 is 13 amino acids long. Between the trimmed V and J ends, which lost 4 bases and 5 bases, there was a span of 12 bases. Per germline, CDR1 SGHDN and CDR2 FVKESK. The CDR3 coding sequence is TGTGCCAGCAGCCCATCAGGGTTCCACGAGCAGTACTTC. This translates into CASSPSGFHEQYF.

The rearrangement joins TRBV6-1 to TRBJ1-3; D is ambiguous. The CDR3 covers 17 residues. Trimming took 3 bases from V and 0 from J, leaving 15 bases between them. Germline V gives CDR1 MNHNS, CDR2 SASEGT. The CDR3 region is CASSDNRRSYSGNTIYF. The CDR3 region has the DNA TGTGCCAGCAGTGACAATAGACGGAGTTACTCTGGAAACACCATATATTTT.

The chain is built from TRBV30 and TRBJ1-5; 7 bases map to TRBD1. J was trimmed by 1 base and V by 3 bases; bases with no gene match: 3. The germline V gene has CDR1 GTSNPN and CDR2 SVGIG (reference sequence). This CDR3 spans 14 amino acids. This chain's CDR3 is CAWRTTGSNQPQHF. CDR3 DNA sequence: TGTGCCTGGAGGACGACAGGGAGCAATCAGCCCCAGCATTTT. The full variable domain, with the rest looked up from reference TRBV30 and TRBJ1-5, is SQTIHQWPATLVQPVGSPLSLECTVEGTSNPNLYWYRQAAGRGLQLLFYSVGIGQISSEVPQNLSASRPQDRQFILSSKKLLLSDSGFYLCAWRTTGSNQPQHFGDGTRLSIL.

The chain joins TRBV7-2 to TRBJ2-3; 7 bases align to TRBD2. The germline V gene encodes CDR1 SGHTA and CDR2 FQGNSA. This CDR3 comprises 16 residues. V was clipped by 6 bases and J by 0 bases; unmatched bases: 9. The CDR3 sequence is CASSPQSSGSTDTQYF. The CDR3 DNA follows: TGTGCCAGCAGTCCTCAGAGTAGCGGGAGCACAGATACGCAGTATTTT.

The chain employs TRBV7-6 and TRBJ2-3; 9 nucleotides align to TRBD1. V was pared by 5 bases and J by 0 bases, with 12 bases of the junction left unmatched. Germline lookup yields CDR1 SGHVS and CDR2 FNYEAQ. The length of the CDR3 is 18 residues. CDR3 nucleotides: TGTGCCAGCAGCCGCACAGGGGGCACTAAGCAAAGCACAGATACGCAGTATTTT. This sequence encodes CASSRTGGTKQSTDTQYF.

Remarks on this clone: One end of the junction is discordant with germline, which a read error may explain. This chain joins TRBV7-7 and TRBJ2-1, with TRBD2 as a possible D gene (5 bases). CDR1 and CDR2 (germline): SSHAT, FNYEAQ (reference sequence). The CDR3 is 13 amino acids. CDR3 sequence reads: CASSRDSYNEQFF. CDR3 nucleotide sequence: TGTGCTAGCAGCCGGGACTCCTACAATGAGCAGTTCTTC.

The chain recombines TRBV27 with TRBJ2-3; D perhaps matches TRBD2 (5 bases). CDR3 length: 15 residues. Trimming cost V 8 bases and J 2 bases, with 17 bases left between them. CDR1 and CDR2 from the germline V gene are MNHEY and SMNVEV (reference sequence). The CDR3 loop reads CASPSTSFHTDTQYF. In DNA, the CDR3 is TGTGCCAGCCCTTCCACTAGTTTCCACACAGATACGCAGTATTTT.

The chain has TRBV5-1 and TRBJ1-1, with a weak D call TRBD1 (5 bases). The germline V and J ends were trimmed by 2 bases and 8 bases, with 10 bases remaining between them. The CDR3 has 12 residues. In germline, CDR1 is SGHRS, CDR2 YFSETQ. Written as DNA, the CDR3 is TGCGCCAGCAGCTTTAGGGGCGCGGAAGCTTTCTTT. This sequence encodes CASSFRGAEAFF.

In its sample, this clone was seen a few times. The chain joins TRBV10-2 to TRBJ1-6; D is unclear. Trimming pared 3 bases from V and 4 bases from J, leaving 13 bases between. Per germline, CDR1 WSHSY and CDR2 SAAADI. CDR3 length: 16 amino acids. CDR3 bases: TGCGCCAGCAGTGATTGGTCAGCGAGTTATAATTCACCCCTCCACTTT. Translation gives CASSDWSASYNSPLHF.

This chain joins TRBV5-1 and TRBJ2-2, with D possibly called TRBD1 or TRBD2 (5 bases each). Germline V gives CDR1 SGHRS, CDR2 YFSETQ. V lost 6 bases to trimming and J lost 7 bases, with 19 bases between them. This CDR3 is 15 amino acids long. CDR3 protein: CASKGSGTVNGELFF. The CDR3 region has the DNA TGCGCCAGCAAAGGTTCTGGGACCGTCAACGGGGAGCTGTTTTTT.

This chain's CDR3 is CARSGQVGYGYTF. As DNA, the CDR3 is TGTGCCCGTTCGGGACAGGTTGGTTATGGCTACACCTTC. The rearrangement links TRBV2 to TRBJ1-2; TRBD1 agrees at 8 bases. Germline loops: CDR1 SNHLY, CDR2 FYNNEI. The length of the CDR3 is 13 residues. V shed 11 bases and J 5 bases; nucleotides not matched to a gene: 10.

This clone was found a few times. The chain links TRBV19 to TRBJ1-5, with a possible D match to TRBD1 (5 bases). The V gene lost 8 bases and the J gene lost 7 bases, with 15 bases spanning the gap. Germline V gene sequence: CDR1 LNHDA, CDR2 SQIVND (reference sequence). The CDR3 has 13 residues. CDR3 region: CASAPGQRQPQHF. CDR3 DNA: TGTGCCAGTGCCCCAGGGCAACGCCAGCCCCAGCATTTT. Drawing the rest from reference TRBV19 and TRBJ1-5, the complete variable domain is DGGITQSPKYLFRKEGQNVTLSCEQNLNHDAMYWYRQDPGQGLRLIYYSQIVNDFQKGDIAEGYSVSREKKESFPLTVTSAQKNPTAFYLCASAPGQRQPQHFGDGTRLSIL.

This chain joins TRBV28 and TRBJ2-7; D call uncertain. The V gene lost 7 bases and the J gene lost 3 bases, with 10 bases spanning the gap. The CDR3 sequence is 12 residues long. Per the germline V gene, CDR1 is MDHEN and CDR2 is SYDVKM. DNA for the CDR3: TGTGCCAGCAAGGTATCTAACTACGAGCAGTACTTC. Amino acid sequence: CASKVSNYEQYF.

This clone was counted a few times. The CDR3: CASSRRDMNNQPQHF. The CDR3 coding sequence is TGTGCCAGCAGCCGCAGGGACATGAACAATCAGCCCCAGCATTTT. The chain has TRBV5-6 and TRBJ1-5, with D maybe TRBD1 (6 bases). Germline assignment: CDR1 SGHDT and CDR2 YYEEEE. V was cut by 4 bases and J by 3 bases, with 14 bases left in between. The CDR3 spans 15 residues.

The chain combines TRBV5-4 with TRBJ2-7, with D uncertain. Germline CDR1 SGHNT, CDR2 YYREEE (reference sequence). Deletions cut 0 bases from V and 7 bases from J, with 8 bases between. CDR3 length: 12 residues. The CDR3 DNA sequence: TGTGCCAGCAGCTTGGGCCTCGGGGAGCAGTACTTC. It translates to CASSLGLGEQYF.

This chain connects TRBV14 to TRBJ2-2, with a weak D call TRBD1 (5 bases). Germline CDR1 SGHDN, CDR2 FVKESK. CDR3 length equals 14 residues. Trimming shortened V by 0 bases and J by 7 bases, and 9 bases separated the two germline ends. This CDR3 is CASSQEWGLGELFF. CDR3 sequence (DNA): TGTGCCAGCAGCCAAGAATGGGGCCTCGGGGAGCTGTTTTTT.

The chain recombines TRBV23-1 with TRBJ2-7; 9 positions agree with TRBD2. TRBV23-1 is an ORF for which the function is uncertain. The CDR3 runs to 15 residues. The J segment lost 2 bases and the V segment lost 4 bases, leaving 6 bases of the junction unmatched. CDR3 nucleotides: TGCGCCAGCAGTCCAGAAAGCGGGAGGACCTACGAGCAGTACTTC. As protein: CASSPESGRTYEQYF.

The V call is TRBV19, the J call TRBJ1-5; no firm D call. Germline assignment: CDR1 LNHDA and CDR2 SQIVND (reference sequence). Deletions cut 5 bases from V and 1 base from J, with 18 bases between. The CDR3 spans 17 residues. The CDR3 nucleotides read TGTGCCAGTAGTCTCCGACGGGATTTCGGGAGCAATCAGCCCCAGCATTTT. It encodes CASSLRRDFGSNQPQHF.

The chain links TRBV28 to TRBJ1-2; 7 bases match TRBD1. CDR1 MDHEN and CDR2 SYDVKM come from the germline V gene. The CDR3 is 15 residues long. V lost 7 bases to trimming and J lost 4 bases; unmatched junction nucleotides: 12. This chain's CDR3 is CASTYRGDSPYGYTF. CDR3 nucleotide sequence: TGTGCCAGCACCTACCGAGGGGACAGTCCCTATGGCTACACCTTC.

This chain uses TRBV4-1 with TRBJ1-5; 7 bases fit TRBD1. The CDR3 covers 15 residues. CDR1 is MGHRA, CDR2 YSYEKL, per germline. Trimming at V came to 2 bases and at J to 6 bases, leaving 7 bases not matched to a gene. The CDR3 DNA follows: TGCGCCAGCAGCCAAAGGACAGGCGGGAGTCAGCCCCAGCATTTT. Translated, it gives CASSQRTGGSQPQHF.

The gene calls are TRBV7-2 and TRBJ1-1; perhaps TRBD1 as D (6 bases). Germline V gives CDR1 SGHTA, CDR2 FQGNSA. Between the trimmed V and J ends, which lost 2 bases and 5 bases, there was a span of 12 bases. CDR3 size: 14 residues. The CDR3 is CASSLSGARTEAFF. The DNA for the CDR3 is TGTGCCAGCAGCTTATCAGGGGCAAGGACTGAAGCTTTCTTT.

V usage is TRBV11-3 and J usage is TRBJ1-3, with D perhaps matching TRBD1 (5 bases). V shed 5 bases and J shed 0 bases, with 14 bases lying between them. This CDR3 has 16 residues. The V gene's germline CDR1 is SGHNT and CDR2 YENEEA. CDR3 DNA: TGTGCCAGCAGCCTCCGGCAGGGCGGCTCTGGAAACACCATATATTTT. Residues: CASSLRQGGSGNTIYF.